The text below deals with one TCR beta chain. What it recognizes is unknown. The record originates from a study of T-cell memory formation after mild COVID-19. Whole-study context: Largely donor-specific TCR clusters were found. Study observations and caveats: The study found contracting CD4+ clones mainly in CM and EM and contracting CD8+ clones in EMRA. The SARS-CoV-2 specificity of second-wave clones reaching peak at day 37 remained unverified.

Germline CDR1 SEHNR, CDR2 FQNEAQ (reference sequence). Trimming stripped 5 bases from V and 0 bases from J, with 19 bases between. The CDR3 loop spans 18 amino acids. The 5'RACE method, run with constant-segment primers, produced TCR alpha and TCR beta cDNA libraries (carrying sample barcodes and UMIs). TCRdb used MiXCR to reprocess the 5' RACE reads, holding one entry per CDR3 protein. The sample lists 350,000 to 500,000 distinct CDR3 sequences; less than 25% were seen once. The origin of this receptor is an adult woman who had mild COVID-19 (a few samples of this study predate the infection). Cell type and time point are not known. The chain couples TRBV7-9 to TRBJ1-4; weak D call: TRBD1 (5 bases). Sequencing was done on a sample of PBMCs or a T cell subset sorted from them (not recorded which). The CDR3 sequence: CASSLGSSGSPTNEKLFF. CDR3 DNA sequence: TGTGCCAGCAGCCTAGGCTCGTCAGGGAGCCCAACTAATGAAAAACTGTTTTTT. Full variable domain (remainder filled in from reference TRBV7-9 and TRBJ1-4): DTGVSQNPRHKITKRGQNVTFRCDPISEHNRLYWYRQTLGQGPEFLTYFQNEAQLEKSRLLSDRFSAERPKGSFSTLEIQRTEQGDSAMYLCASSLGSSGSPTNEKLFFGSGTQLSVL.